This T cell receptor beta chain was identified in a study of identical twins. Only healthy Caucasians were included as donors. Whole-study findings and limits: The same donors were not followed; conclusions instead depended on cross-sectional statistical analysis. Memory repertoires lacked the insertion deficit that abundant cord blood beta clonotypes showed.

The V gene lost 4 bases and the J gene lost 0 bases, with 14 bases spanning the gap. The CDR3 is 16 amino acids. This clonotype was observed a handful of times. Its target is not known. In TCRdb, the 5' RACE reads were re-called with MiXCR into one record per CDR3 protein. Altogether a few hundred thousand distinct CDR3 sequences are present, roughly 26% being singletons, with the ten largest covering roughly 2.8%. The same sample was also used in a study of T cells expressing NK-cell markers.

This sequence was found in a woman aged 18-30 years in good health. The sample consisted of CD4+ T cells sorted from blood. The chain is built from TRBV12-3 or TRBV12-4 and TRBJ2-3, with a weak D call TRBD2 (6 bases). In nucleotides, the CDR3 is TGTGCCAGCAGTTCGTCGGGAGTGGGAAGCACAGATACGCAGTATTTT. Protein sequence: CASSSSGVGSTDTQYF.